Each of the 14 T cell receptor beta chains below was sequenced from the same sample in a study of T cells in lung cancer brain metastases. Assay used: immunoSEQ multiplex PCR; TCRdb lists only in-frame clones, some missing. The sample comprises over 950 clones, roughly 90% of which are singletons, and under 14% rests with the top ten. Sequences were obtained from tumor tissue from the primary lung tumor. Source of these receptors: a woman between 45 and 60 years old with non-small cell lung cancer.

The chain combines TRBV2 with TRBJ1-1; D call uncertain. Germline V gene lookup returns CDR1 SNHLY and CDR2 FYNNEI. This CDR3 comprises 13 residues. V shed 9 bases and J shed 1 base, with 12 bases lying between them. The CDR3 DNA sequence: TGTGCCAGTTACAGAGCCCGGAACACTGAAGCTTTCTTT. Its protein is CASYRARNTEAFF.

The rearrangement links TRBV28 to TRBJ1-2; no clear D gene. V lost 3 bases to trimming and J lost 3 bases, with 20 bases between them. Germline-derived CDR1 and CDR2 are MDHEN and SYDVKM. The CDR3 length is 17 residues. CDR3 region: CASSFFGSLILHYGYTF. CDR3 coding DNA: TGTGCCAGCAGTTTCTTCGGCAGCCTGATACTACACTATGGCTACACCTTC.

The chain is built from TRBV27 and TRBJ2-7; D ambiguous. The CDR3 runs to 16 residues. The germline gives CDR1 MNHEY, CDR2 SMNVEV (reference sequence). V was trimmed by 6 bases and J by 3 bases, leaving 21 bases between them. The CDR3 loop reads CASSSDGSTAFYEQYF. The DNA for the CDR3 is TGTGCCAGCAGCTCCGACGGCAGCACAGCTTTCTACGAGCAGTACTTC.

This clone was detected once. CDR3 in amino acids: CASKPPGTLSNQPQHF. CDR3 nucleotide sequence: TGTGCCAGCAAACCTCCCGGGACATTGAGCAATCAGCCCCAGCATTTT. The V call is TRBV6-6, the J call TRBJ1-5; the D gene is possibly TRBD1 (6 bases). CDR3 length: 16 amino acids. The V and J ends lost 7 bases and 1 base respectively, with 17 bases between them. The germline V gene has CDR1 MNHNY and CDR2 SVGAGI (reference sequence).

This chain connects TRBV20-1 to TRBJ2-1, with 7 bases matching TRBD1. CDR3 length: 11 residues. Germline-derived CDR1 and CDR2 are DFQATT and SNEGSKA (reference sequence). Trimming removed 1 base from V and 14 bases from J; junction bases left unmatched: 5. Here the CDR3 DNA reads TGCAGTGCTAGAGCCGGGACAGTTAAGTTCTTC. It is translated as CSARAGTVKFF.

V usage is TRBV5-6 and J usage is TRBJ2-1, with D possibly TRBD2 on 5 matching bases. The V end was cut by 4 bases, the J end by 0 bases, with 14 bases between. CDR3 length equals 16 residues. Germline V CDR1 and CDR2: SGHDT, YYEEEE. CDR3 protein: CASSLLATPSYNEQFF. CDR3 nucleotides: TGTGCCAGCAGCCTATTAGCGACTCCCTCCTACAATGAGCAGTTCTTC.

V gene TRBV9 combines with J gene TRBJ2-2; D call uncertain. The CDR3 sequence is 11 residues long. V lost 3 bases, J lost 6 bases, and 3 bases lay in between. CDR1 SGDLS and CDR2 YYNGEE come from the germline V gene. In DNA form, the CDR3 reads TGTGCCAGCAGCGAGGCCGGGGAGCTGTTTTTT. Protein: CASSEAGELFF.

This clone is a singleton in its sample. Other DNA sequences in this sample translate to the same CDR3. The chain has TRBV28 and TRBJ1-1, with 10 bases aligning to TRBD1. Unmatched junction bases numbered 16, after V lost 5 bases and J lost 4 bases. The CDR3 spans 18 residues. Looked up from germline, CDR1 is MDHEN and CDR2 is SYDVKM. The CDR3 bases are TGTGCCAGCAGTACAATCGAGGCAACCCGGGACAGGGGCACTGAAGCTTTCTTT. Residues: CASSTIEATRDRGTEAFF.

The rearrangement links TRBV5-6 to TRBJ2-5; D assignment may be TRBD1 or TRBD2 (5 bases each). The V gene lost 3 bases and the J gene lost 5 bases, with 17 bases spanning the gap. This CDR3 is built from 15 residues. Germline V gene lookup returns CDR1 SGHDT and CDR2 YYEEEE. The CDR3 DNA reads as TGTGCCAGCAGCTGGGGTGGGACCCTCGGGGAGACCCAGTACTTC. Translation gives CASSWGGTLGETQYF.

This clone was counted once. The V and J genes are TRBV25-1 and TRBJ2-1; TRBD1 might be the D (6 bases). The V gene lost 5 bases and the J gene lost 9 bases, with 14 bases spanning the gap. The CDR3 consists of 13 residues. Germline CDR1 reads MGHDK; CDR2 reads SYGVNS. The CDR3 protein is CASSSTGTTEQFF. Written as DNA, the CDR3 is TGTGCCAGCAGTTCAACCGGGACAACTGAGCAGTTCTTC.

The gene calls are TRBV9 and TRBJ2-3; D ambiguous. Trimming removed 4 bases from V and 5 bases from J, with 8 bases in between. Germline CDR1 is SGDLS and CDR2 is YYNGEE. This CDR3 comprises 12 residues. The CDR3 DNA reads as TGTGCCAGCAGCCCACGTGAAGATACGCAGTATTTT. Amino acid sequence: CASSPREDTQYF.

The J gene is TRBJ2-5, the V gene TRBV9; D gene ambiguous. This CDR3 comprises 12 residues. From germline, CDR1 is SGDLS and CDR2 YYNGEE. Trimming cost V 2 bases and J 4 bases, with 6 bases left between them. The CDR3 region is CASSVSGETQYF. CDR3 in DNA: TGTGCCAGCAGCGTCAGTGGAGAGACCCAGTACTTC.

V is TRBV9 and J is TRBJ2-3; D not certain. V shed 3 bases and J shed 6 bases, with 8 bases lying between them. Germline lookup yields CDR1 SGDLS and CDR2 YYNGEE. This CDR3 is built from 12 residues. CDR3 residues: CASSEGLDTQYF. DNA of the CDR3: TGTGCCAGCAGCGAGGGCCTGGATACGCAGTATTTT.

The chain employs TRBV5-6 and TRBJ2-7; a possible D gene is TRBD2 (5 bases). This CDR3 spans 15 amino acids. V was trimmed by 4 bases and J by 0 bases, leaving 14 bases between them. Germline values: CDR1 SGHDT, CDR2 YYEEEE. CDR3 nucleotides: TGTGCCAGCAGCCCCCCGAGAGGGCCCTCCTACGAGCAGTACTTC. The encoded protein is CASSPPRGPSYEQYF.